What follows are 22 T cell receptor beta chains derived from one specimen sequenced in a study of blood T cell repertoires in COVID-19. Clones were read by immunoSEQ multiplex PCR, and TCRdb kept only the in-frame ones, dropping some. The repertoire holds fewer than 200,000 clones, with more than 70% as singletons. Sequences were obtained from PBMCs or T cells enriched from blood (not recorded which). These receptors came from a woman in her 50s in a cohort exposed to, infected with or recovered from COVID-19 (not recorded which).

A few counts support this clone. At one of its ends the junction is not consistent with the germline gene, which may arise from a read error. The chain combines TRBV30 with TRBJ1-2, with D perhaps TRBD1 (6 bases). The CDR3 is made up of 11 amino acids. The germline V gene encodes CDR1 GTSNPN and CDR2 SVGIG (reference sequence). CDR3 residues: CAWSPGTQRLF. The CDR3 nucleotides are TGTGCCTGGAGTCCCGGGACACAGAGGCTCTTC.

The CDR3 nucleotides are TGTGCCAGCAGCGCACGACAGGGGACACACAATGAGCAGTTCTTC. This encodes CASSARQGTHNEQFF. V and J are TRBV11-1 and TRBJ2-1; 8 bases are a match to TRBD1. J gave up 5 bases and V 5 bases, and 8 bases lay outside the gene matches. Germline lookup yields CDR1 SGHAT and CDR2 FQDESV (reference sequence). The CDR3 has 15 residues.

This clone is large by share. This same CDR3 is encoded by further DNA sequences in the sample. This chain connects TRBV6-5 to TRBJ2-3, with D possibly TRBD2 on 6 matching bases. The V gene's germline CDR1 is MNHEY and CDR2 SVGAGI. The V and J ends lost 5 bases and 6 bases respectively, with 9 bases between them. The CDR3 spans 12 residues. CDR3 bases: TGTGCCAGCAGTCCAGGAGGGGATACGCAGTATTTT. Its translation is CASSPGGDTQYF.

V is TRBV23-1 and J is TRBJ2-6, with 9 bases lining up with TRBD1. TRBV23-1 belongs to the ORF category, with a function that is uncertain. The CDR3 length is 21 residues. V shed 1 base, J shed 3 bases, and the junction held 16 bases outside the gene matches. The CDR3 bases are TGCGCCAGCAGTCAATGGTACAGGGGGCTCCAACCCTACTTTGGGGCCAACGTCCTGACTTTC. Its protein is CASSQWYRGLQPYFGANVLTF.

The chain carries TRBV19 and TRBJ2-1; 16 nucleotides line up with TRBD2. J was trimmed by 4 bases and V by 5 bases; bases with no gene match: 5. CDR1 is LNHDA, CDR2 SQIVND, per germline (reference sequence). The CDR3 is 17 amino acids. Written as DNA, the CDR3 is TGTGCCAGTAGTGGACCGGGACTAGCGGGAGGGTACAATGAGCAGTTCTTC. It is translated as CASSGPGLAGGYNEQFF.

This chain links TRBV5-1 with TRBJ2-1; TRBD2 matches 8 bases. Germline CDR1 SGHRS, CDR2 YFSETQ. This CDR3 is 15 amino acids long. Trimming removed 4 bases from V and 6 bases from J; junction bases left unmatched: 9. CDR3 protein: CASSGGLELSNEQFF. The CDR3 DNA is TGCGCCAGCAGCGGGGGACTAGAGTTGAGCAATGAGCAGTTCTTC.

This clone was seen only a few times. The chain couples TRBV5-6 to TRBJ2-2; TRBD1 matches at 7 bases. The CDR3 length is 14 residues. After removal of 4 bases from V and 7 bases from J, the junction contained 7 bases not matched to a gene. Looked up from germline, CDR1 is SGHDT and CDR2 is YYEEEE. The CDR3 region is CASSTGQAGGELFF. For the CDR3, the DNA is TGTGCCAGCAGCACAGGACAGGCGGGCGGGGAGCTGTTTTTT.

The J gene is TRBJ2-7, the V gene TRBV7-9; perhaps TRBD2 as D (6 bases). V lost 8 bases and J lost 3, with 23 bases in between. The CDR3 spans 16 residues. Germline V gene sequence: CDR1 SEHNR, CDR2 FQNEAQ (reference sequence). CDR3 protein: CASAPSRPGVNYEQYF. The CDR3 region has the DNA TGTGCCAGCGCCCCTTCGCGCCCGGGGGTCAACTACGAGCAGTACTTC.

The J gene is TRBJ2-2, the V gene TRBV4-3; D may be TRBD1 (6 bases). This CDR3 is built from 16 residues. V was trimmed by 1 base and J by 0 bases, leaving 9 bases between them. The V gene's germline CDR1 is LGHNA and CDR2 YSLEER. The CDR3 protein is CASSQGGGPNTGELFF. The DNA for the CDR3 is TGCGCCAGCAGCCAAGGAGGGGGACCGAACACCGGGGAGCTGTTTTTT.

This chain uses TRBV3-1 (or the pseudogene TRBV3-2) with TRBJ1-2; TRBD1 is a possible D gene (5 bases). The V end was cut by 4 bases, the J end by 4 bases, with 16 bases between. This CDR3 contains 15 residues. Germline V lookup: CDR1 LGHDT, CDR2 YNNKEL (reference sequence). The CDR3 nucleotides are TGTGCCAGCAGCCCTGGGATGGGGCTCGGCTATGGCTACACCTTC. Residues: CASSPGMGLGYGYTF.

This clone appeared a single time. The V and J genes are TRBV21-1 and TRBJ1-2; the table gives TRBD1 as D, unverified against the DNA. TRBV21-1 is a pseudogene locus. This CDR3 spans 15 amino acids. CDR3 amino acids: CASSKAGTVLRGYTF. The CDR3 nucleotides read TGTGCCAGCAGCAAAGCCGGGACAGTTCTTCGTGGCTACACCTTC.

This clone was seen ten or more times. V and J are TRBV27 and TRBJ1-4; 7 nucleotides match TRBD1. This CDR3 comprises 15 residues. J gave up 5 bases and V 6 bases, and 9 bases lay outside the gene matches. From germline, CDR1 is MNHEY and CDR2 SMNVEV (reference sequence). CDR3 in amino acids: CASSHRDSRNEKLFF. CDR3 DNA sequence: TGTGCCAGCAGCCACAGGGACAGTCGAAATGAAAAACTGTTTTTT. The entire variable domain, with the rest obtained from reference TRBV27 and TRBJ1-4, is as follows: EAQVTQNPRYLITVTGKKLTVTCSQNMNHEYMSWYRQDPGLGLRQIYYSMNVEVTDKGDVPEGYKVSRKEKRNFPLILESPSPNQTSLYFCASSHRDSRNEKLFFGSGTQLSVL.

The rearrangement links TRBV10-3 to TRBJ1-2, with a possible D match to TRBD1 (5 bases). The CDR3 totals 11 residues. Germline V gene lookup returns CDR1 ENHRY and CDR2 SYGVKD. Trimming took off 4 bases at V and 6 bases at J, with 6 bases between the two ends. CDR3 region: CAISVGDGYTF. CDR3 bases: TGTGCCATCAGTGTAGGGGATGGCTACACCTTC.

The chain joins TRBV30 to TRBJ1-4, with D unresolved. Germline V gene sequence: CDR1 GTSNPN, CDR2 SVGIG (reference sequence). Trimming removed 4 bases at V and 8 bases at J, with 20 bases between. This CDR3 contains 15 residues. CDR3 nucleotide sequence: TGTGCCTGGAACCCGTCCCTAACCGGGAGGGAAAAACTGTTTTTT. Residues: CAWNPSLTGREKLFF.

This chain uses TRBV18 with TRBJ1-4, with 7 bases matching TRBD1. Trimming at V came to 3 bases and at J to 12 bases, leaving 4 bases not matched to a gene. The length of the CDR3 is 12 residues. Germline assignment: CDR1 KGHSH and CDR2 LQKENI. CDR3 protein: CASSPTGVELFF. CDR3 coding DNA: TGTGCCAGCTCACCCACAGGGGTGGAACTGTTTTTT. Full variable domain (outside the CDR3, taken from reference TRBV18 and TRBJ1-4): NAGVMQNPRHLVRRRGQEARLRCSPMKGHSHVYWYRQLPEEGLKFMVYLQKENIIDESGMPKERFSAEFPKEGPSILRIQQVVRGDSAAYFCASSPTGVELFFGSGTQLSVL.

The genes are TRBV28 and TRBJ2-7, with 11 bases that match TRBD2. This CDR3 has 18 amino acids. Germline V gene data show CDR1 as MDHEN and CDR2 as SYDVKM. Unmatched junction bases numbered 15, after V lost 4 bases and J lost 4 bases. CDR3: CASSSAGTSGGGIYEQYF. CDR3 bases: TGTGCCAGCAGTTCCGCTGGGACTAGCGGAGGGGGAATTTACGAGCAGTACTTC. Together with reference TRBV28 and TRBJ2-7, the CDR3 gives the full variable domain: DVKVTQSSRYLVKRTGEKVFLECVQDMDHENMFWYRQDPGLGLRLIYFSYDVKMKEKGDIPEGYSVSREKKERFSLILESASTNQTSMYLCASSSAGTSGGGIYEQYFGPGTRLTVT.

The V gene is TRBV10-3, the J gene TRBJ2-7, with TRBD2 as a possible D gene (6 bases). The ends were cut back, 3 bases at V and 5 bases at J, with 11 bases in the middle. The CDR3 covers 13 residues. The germline CDR1 and CDR2 sequences are ENHRY and SYGVKD. This CDR3 reads CAISEVSSDEQYF. As DNA, the CDR3 is TGTGCCATCAGTGAAGTGTCTAGCGACGAGCAGTACTTC.

This chain links TRBV3-1 (or the pseudogene TRBV3-2) with TRBJ1-5; possible D gene TRBD1, 5 bases. Germline values: CDR1 LGHDT, CDR2 YNNKEL (reference sequence). The CDR3 has 16 residues. Trimming stripped 4 bases from V and 5 bases from J, with 18 bases between. The DNA for the CDR3 is TGTGCCAGCAGCCCACGGGGGGGACCATTCCATCAGCCCCAGCATTTT. Amino acid sequence: CASSPRGGPFHQPQHF.

The V call is TRBV28, the J call TRBJ2-7, with D maybe TRBD2 (6 bases). This CDR3 comprises 15 residues. The germline gives CDR1 MDHEN, CDR2 SYDVKM. V lost 2 bases, J lost 2 bases, and 13 bases lay in between. CDR3 bases: TGTGCCAGCAGTTTAGGAGGGGTCCCCACCTACGAGCAGTACTTC. This codes for CASSLGGVPTYEQYF. Filled out from reference TRBV28 and TRBJ2-7, the complete variable domain reads DVKVTQSSRYLVKRTGEKVFLECVQDMDHENMFWYRQDPGLGLRLIYFSYDVKMKEKGDIPEGYSVSREKKERFSLILESASTNQTSMYLCASSLGGVPTYEQYFGPGTRLTVT.

This chain connects TRBV28 to TRBJ2-7, with 7 bases that match TRBD1. The CDR3 covers 14 residues. CDR1 and CDR2 from the germline V gene are MDHEN and SYDVKM. Trimming cost V 4 bases and J 2 bases; bases outside gene matches: 5. The DNA of the CDR3 is TGTGCCAGCAGTTCCTGGGACAGAACCTACGAGCAGTACTTC. It translates to CASSSWDRTYEQYF. Filled out from reference TRBV28 and TRBJ2-7, the complete variable domain reads DVKVTQSSRYLVKRTGEKVFLECVQDMDHENMFWYRQDPGLGLRLIYFSYDVKMKEKGDIPEGYSVSREKKERFSLILESASTNQTSMYLCASSSWDRTYEQYFGPGTRLTVT.

V is TRBV2 and J is TRBJ2-1; D unclear. The CDR3 is 14 residues long. The V end lost 1 base, the J end lost 2 bases, and 6 bases lay between the germline ends. Germline CDR1 and CDR2: SNHLY and FYNNEI. CDR3 bases: TGTGCCAGCAGTGAAGTGGCAGCCTACAATGAGCAGTTCTTC. Translation: CASSEVAAYNEQFF.

The chain links TRBV15 to TRBJ2-1; 7 bases match TRBD1. Germline V gives CDR1 LNHNV, CDR2 YYDKDF (reference sequence). The CDR3 length is 15 residues. J gave up 10 bases and V 0 bases, and 9 bases lay outside the gene matches. The CDR3 nucleotides read TGTGCCACCAGCAGAGATCTTCGAGAAGGGGGCGAGCAGTTCTTC. It translates to CATSRDLREGGEQFF. The whole variable domain, remainder taken from reference TRBV15 and TRBJ2-1, is DAMVIQNPRYQVTQFGKPVTLSCSQTLNHNVMYWYQQKSSQAPKLLFHYYDKDFNNEADTPDNFQSRRPNTSFCFLDIRSPGLGDTAMYLCATSRDLREGGEQFFGPGTRLTVL.